Presented here are 2 T cell receptor beta chains from one specimen sequenced in a study of neurological immune-mediated disorders. TCRdb itself ran the 5' RACE reads through MiXCR, one entry per CDR3 protein. The sample contains roughly 20,000 distinct CDR3 sequences, roughly a sixth of which appear only once. The source material was CD8+ T cells from blood. These receptors were obtained from a woman aged 18-29 years with multiple sclerosis.

This clonotype was seen at least ten times. The V and J genes are TRBV7-9 and TRBJ1-1, with TRBD1 identical over 9 bases. CDR1 is SEHNR and CDR2 is FQNEAQ in the germline V gene (reference sequence). With V trimmed by 1 base and J by 4 bases, 7 bases remained unmatched. The CDR3 loop spans 16 amino acids. The CDR3 region has the DNA TGTGCCAGCAGCTTAGGGACAGGGGCCCGTAGCACTGAAGCTTTCTTT. Its translation is CASSLGTGARSTEAFF.

This clonotype was seen many times. This sequence joins TRBV7-9 and TRBJ2-3, with TRBD2 matching 7 bases. This CDR3 has 16 residues. Germline CDR1 reads SEHNR; CDR2 reads FQNEAQ (reference sequence). The V gene end was trimmed by 4 bases and the J gene end by 6 bases; junction bases not matched to a gene: 13. The CDR3 sequence is CASSSEGGRRRDTQYF. The DNA of the CDR3 is TGTGCCAGCAGCTCAGAAGGCGGGAGAAGGCGCGATACGCAGTATTTT.